This T cell receptor beta chain was recorded in a study of shared clonotypes between healthy human individuals. Comments on this clone: Its antigen remains unknown.

Points from the study as a whole: Investigators collected only blood, and repertoires in tissues likely differ.

Everyone who donated was a Caucasian adult who lived in Nashville, Tennessee. A deep-level run was used for the assay. Profiling relied on immunoSEQ multiplex PCR, and the TCRdb table lists in-frame clones only, not all of them. The table shows about half a million clones, with 75% to 80% occurring only once. The CDR3 loop spans 18 amino acids. Germline V gene data show CDR1 as SGHVS and CDR2 as FNYEAQ. The V end lost 3 bases, the J end lost 1 base, and 19 bases lay between the germline ends. Specimen: PBMCs. The receptor was isolated from a woman in her thirties or forties in good health. Some clones in this sample may be carry-over from other donors' samples. The J gene is TRBJ1-5, the V gene TRBV7-6; D possibly corresponds to TRBD1 (6 bases). The CDR3 sequence is CASSLVGGGLTSNQPQHF. CDR3 coding DNA: TGTGCCAGCAGCTTGGTAGGAGGGGGACTTACGAGCAATCAGCCCCAGCATTTT.